The rows below give T cell receptor beta chains drawn from one sample of a study of response to subunit inactivated influenza vaccine. TCRdb independently ran MiXCR on the RT-PCR reads; one entry per CDR3 protein. The table lists some 480,000 distinct CDR3 sequences, 11% of them singletons. Sequenced here: PBMCs from blood, sampled about 6 weeks after vaccination. These receptors were collected from a man between 50 and 59 years old who received an inactivated influenza vaccine. CDR3s include the opening cysteine and the closing phenylalanine or tryptophan. The D gene is left open where the match is weak. The size of a clone is reported for some rows only, either as once, few or many, or as a class for expanded clones.

>13|TRBV10-2|.|.|TRBJ1-3
CASSEITGNTIYF
TGCGCCAGCAGTGAGATTACTGGAAACACCATATATTTT
>13|TRBV20-1|.|few|TRBJ2-7
CSARGVLPYEQYF
TGCAGTGCTAGAGGGGTTTTACCCTACGAGCAGTACTTC
>12|TRBV7-9|.|.|TRBJ2-2
CASKANTGELFF
TGTGCCAGCAAAGCGAACACCGGGGAGCTGTTTTTT
>15|TRBV20-1|.|many|TRBJ1-1
CSARGGTSINTEAFF
TGCAGTGCTAGAGGGGGGACGTCAATCAACACTGAAGCTTTCTTT
>16|TRBV6-5|.|few|TRBJ2-4
CASSLLTSLAKNIQYF
TGTGCCAGCAGTCTACTGACAAGCCTAGCCAAAAACATTCAGTACTTC
>14|TRBV2|TRBD1|.|TRBJ2-7
CASSVETGVYEQYF
TGTGCCAGCAGTGTTGAAACAGGGGTTTACGAGCAGTACTTC
>14|TRBV11-2|.|few|TRBJ2-1
CASSSLGGLNEQFF
TGTGCCAGCAGCTCCCTAGGGGGGTTGAATGAGCAGTTCTTC
>14|TRBV12-3/TRBV12-4|TRBD1|.|TRBJ1-5
CATQPGQGSQPQHF
TGTGCCACCCAGCCGGGACAGGGTAGTCAGCCCCAGCATTTT
>16|TRBV7-7|TRBD2|.|TRBJ2-3
CASSPTLAGRTDTQYF
TGTGCTAGCAGTCCTACACTAGCGGGCCGCACAGATACGCAGTATTTT
>16|TRBV5-5|.|.|TRBJ1-1
CASSRGGGNMNTEAFF
TGTGCCAGCAGCCGCGGAGGGGGGAACATGAACACTGAAGCTTTCTTT
>14|TRBV20-1|TRBD1|.|TRBJ2-5
CSANRGLIVQTQYF
TGCAGTGCTAACAGGGGGCTTATCGTTCAGACCCAGTACTTC
>12|TRBV7-9|.|few|TRBJ1-2
CASSSTELGYTF
TGTGCCAGCAGCTCGACAGAGCTCGGCTACACCTTC
>15|TRBV28|TRBD1|.|TRBJ1-6
CASSFSQGSGSPLHF
TGTGCCAGCAGTTTCTCACAGGGGAGTGGCTCACCCCTCCACTTT
>15|TRBV9|.|few|TRBJ2-1
CASSVVSWGRTEQFF
TGTGCCAGCAGCGTAGTCTCGTGGGGCAGGACTGAGCAGTTCTTC
>11|TRBV12-3/TRBV12-4|.|.|TRBJ2-2
CASSSLRELFF
TGTGCCAGCAGTTCCCTGCGGGAGCTGTTTTTT
>15|TRBV6-1|TRBD1|few|TRBJ1-5
CASSIGQGGHQPQHF
TGTGCCAGCAGTATAGGACAGGGGGGTCATCAGCCCCAGCATTTT
>15|TRBV20-1|TRBD2|few|TRBJ2-7
CSARDLAANSYEQYF
TGCAGTGCTAGAGATCTAGCGGCCAACTCCTACGAGCAGTACTTC
>17|TRBV20-1|TRBD1|.|TRBJ2-7
CSARGTGKHDYTYEQYF
TGCAGTGCTAGAGGGACAGGGAAGCATGACTACACCTACGAGCAGTACTTC